Listed here are 11 T cell receptor beta chains from one sample, sequenced in a study of blood T cell repertoires in COVID-19. Profiling relied on immunoSEQ multiplex PCR, and the TCRdb table lists in-frame clones only, not all of them. In the table there are approximately 100,000 clones, over 75% of which are singletons. Specimen: peripheral blood. The receptor set was obtained from a woman between 65 and 79 years old with acute or convalescent COVID-19.

This sequence joins TRBV25-1 and TRBJ2-5, with D possibly being TRBD1 (6 bases). CDR3 length: 15 amino acids. Germline CDR1 reads MGHDK; CDR2 reads SYGVNS. Deletions cut 1 base from V and 2 bases from J, with 11 bases between. CDR3 sequence reads: CASSEFLDRQETQYF. DNA for the CDR3: TGTGCCAGCAGTGAATTCTTGGACAGACAAGAGACCCAGTACTTC.

V usage is TRBV19 and J usage is TRBJ2-5, with TRBD1 matching over 8 bases. Trimming at V came to 5 bases and at J to 5 bases, leaving 4 bases not matched to a gene. Germline V gene sequence: CDR1 LNHDA, CDR2 SQIVND (reference sequence). CDR3 length: 13 amino acids. CDR3 in amino acids: CASSRQGPETQYF. CDR3 coding DNA: TGTGCCAGTAGTCGACAGGGGCCGGAGACCCAGTACTTC.

This clone was seen just once. The J gene is TRBJ2-2, the V gene TRBV2; D may be TRBD2 (6 bases). The CDR3 spans 15 residues. Germline V gives CDR1 SNHLY, CDR2 FYNNEI. V lost 5 bases, J lost 4 bases, and 14 bases lay in between. The CDR3 nucleotides are TGTGCCAGCAGTTACGGACTATTTAGCACCGGGGAGCTGTTTTTT. Residues: CASSYGLFSTGELFF.

The chain uses TRBV9 and TRBJ2-5, with D perhaps TRBD1 (6 bases). Germline CDR1 SGDLS, CDR2 YYNGEE. The CDR3 is made up of 14 amino acids. The V gene lost 4 bases and the J gene lost 5 bases, with 15 bases spanning the gap. The CDR3 region is CASSYRQARETQYF. The CDR3 coding sequence is TGTGCCAGCAGCTACAGACAGGCGCGGGAGACCCAGTACTTC.

This clone was recorded only once. The chain joins TRBV19 to TRBJ1-1, with a weak D call TRBD1 (6 bases). The CDR3 consists of 14 residues. The V and J ends lost 7 bases and 4 bases respectively, with 16 bases between them. Germline V gene sequence: CDR1 LNHDA, CDR2 SQIVND (reference sequence). CDR3 nucleotide sequence: TGTGCCAGTACCAGGGGCCCTGGCAGCACTGAAGCTTTCTTT. It yields the protein CASTRGPGSTEAFF.

This chain connects TRBV9 to TRBJ2-1; 11 nucleotides agree with TRBD2. CDR3 length: 15 residues. J gave up 4 bases and V 1 base, and 1 base lay outside the gene matches. CDR1 is SGDLS, CDR2 YYNGEE, per germline. The CDR3 sequence: CASSVTSGGYNEQFF. CDR3 nucleotides: TGTGCCAGCAGCGTAACTAGCGGGGGTTACAATGAGCAGTTCTTC.

The chain couples TRBV4-1 to TRBJ2-3; weak D call: TRBD1 (6 bases). The CDR3 length is 15 residues. Germline V gene lookup returns CDR1 MGHRA and CDR2 YSYEKL. V gave up 1 base and J gave up 5 bases, with 13 bases separating them. The CDR3 loop is CASSQGHGQRDTQYF. The CDR3 coding sequence is TGCGCCAGCAGCCAAGGACACGGACAGAGAGATACGCAGTATTTT.

This chain connects TRBV7-2 to TRBJ2-3; D possibly corresponds to TRBD2 (7 bases). This CDR3 is 16 amino acids long. The ends were cut back, 1 base at V and 5 bases at J, with 16 bases in the middle. Germline V gives CDR1 SGHTA, CDR2 FQGNSA. The CDR3 is CASSLDAGAEVDTQYF. In DNA, the CDR3 is TGTGCCAGCAGCTTAGATGCGGGGGCTGAGGTAGATACGCAGTATTTT.

V is TRBV5-8 and J is TRBJ1-2; D is undetermined. The ends were cut back, 0 bases at V and 7 bases at J, with 16 bases in the middle. The CDR3 contains 15 residues. Germline values: CDR1 SGHTS, CDR2 YDEGEE. The CDR3 sequence is CASSLATAGMAGYTF. The CDR3 DNA is TGTGCCAGCAGCTTGGCGACGGCGGGGATGGCTGGCTACACCTTC.

The chain couples TRBV6-1 to TRBJ2-1; 10 bases map to TRBD2. V shed 4 bases, J shed 0 bases, and the junction held 3 bases outside the gene matches. Germline values: CDR1 MNHNS, CDR2 SASEGT. The CDR3 contains 16 residues. DNA for the CDR3: TGTGCCAGCAGTGTCCTAGCGGGGGACTCCTACAATGAGCAGTTCTTC. This encodes CASSVLAGDSYNEQFF.

The V and J genes are TRBV13 and TRBJ1-3, with D maybe TRBD1 (6 bases). Between the trimmed V and J ends, which lost 6 bases and 3 bases, there was a span of 12 bases. Per germline, CDR1 PRHDT and CDR2 FYEKMQ (reference sequence). The CDR3 covers 14 residues. CDR3 region: CASSFRQVGNTIYF. The CDR3 DNA sequence: TGTGCCAGCAGTTTTCGACAGGTTGGAAACACCATATATTTT.